This TCR beta chain was identified during a study of cytomegalovirus exposure and HLA in healthy donors. Study-level information: Drawn from HLA-typed donors, 65 million to 100 million unique TCRs were held in an early data release. Study-wide points: TCR beta sequences reportedly predicted most subjects' HLA-A and HLA-B alleles accurately.

With 60 Vbeta and 13 Jbeta primers, the PCR was carried out. Sequencing was performed with immunoSEQ multiplex PCR; in TCRdb, only in-frame clones are kept and a portion is missing. The data show some 79,000 clones, with more than 50% seen just once and about 15% held by the top ten. Germline V CDR1 and CDR2: MNHEY, SVGAGI. Germline trimming cut 0 bases from V and 11 bases from J; bases unmatched to any gene: 6. The CDR3 length is 13 residues. As for this clone: No antigen is known for it.

The source material was PBMCs. The chain couples TRBV6-5 to TRBJ1-1, with 7 bases lining up with TRBD1. The clonotype originates from a woman in her 40s in good health and CMV-seropositive. The CDR3 loop is CASSYSKGQKAFF. CDR3 DNA: TGTGCCAGCAGTTACTCTAAGGGACAGAAGGCTTTCTTT.